This TCR beta chain was identified during a study of tumor and adjacent non-tumor tissue in lung cancer. Broader study findings: TCR diversity was significantly greater in tumor than normal lung tissue. In normal lung, the top 100 clones were significantly more dominant than in tumor.

CDR1 and CDR2 from the germline V gene are SGHRS and YFSETQ. V dropped 0 bases and J dropped 0 bases, with 12 bases sitting between them. CDR3 length: 16 amino acids. This clonotype was seen at least ten times. Its antigen is undetermined. A modified ARM-PCR protocol with three rounds of nested PCR amplified TCRbeta. TCRdb recomputed calls from the multiplex PCR reads with MiXCR, one row per CDR3 protein. This table holds just over 200,000 distinct CDR3 sequences, 60% to 85% found once. RNA was extracted from bulk tissue without any cell sorting. Between August and November 2014, newly diagnosed, chemotherapy-naive lung cancer patients underwent thoracic surgery in China.

This receptor was obtained from a man in his 60s with non-small cell lung cancer. The sequenced material came from lung tumor tissue. V is TRBV5-1 and J is TRBJ1-1; D is uncertain. The CDR3 protein is CASSLGHATMNTEAFF. The CDR3 DNA reads TGCGCCAGCAGCTTGGGACACGCGACTATGAACACTGAAGCTTTCTTT.